Presented here are 13 T cell receptor beta chains from one specimen sequenced in a study of OX40 agonist ivuxolimab in advanced cancers. Library generation was performed with the immunoSEQ multiplex PCR assay. This is the immuneACCESS table as TCRdb keeps it, with only in-frame sequences that have V and J called. A part of the clones is gone; compared with another copy, unresolved V genes explain less than half, and the rest is unexplained. Here the sample has roughly 37,000 clones; roughly 69% occur a single time. The biggest ten clones account for around 20% of the sample. The source material was CD4+ or CD8+ T cells sorted from blood, sampled in a trial of the OX40 agonist ivuxolimab. Receptors were obtained from an adult with an advanced solid tumor such as melanoma, head and neck, liver or kidney cancer.

This clone occurred once. The chain couples TRBV4-2 to TRBJ2-1, with 12 bases aligning to TRBD2. V lost 2 bases, J lost 8 bases, and 4 bases stayed unmatched. The CDR3 extends over 15 amino acids. Germline values: CDR1 LGHNA, CDR2 YNFKEQ. CDR3 nucleotides: TGTGCCAGCAGCCAAAGCGCTAGCGGGGGGGATGAGCAGTTCTTC. Translation gives CASSQSASGGDEQFF.

The chain has TRBV10-2 and TRBJ2-1; 14 nucleotides line up with TRBD2. The CDR3 extends over 13 amino acids. Germline V gene lookup returns CDR1 WSHSY and CDR2 SAAADI. J was trimmed by 10 bases and V by 4 bases; bases with no gene match: 0. The CDR3 DNA follows: TGCGCCAGCAGTGGACTAGCGGGGGGGGAGCAGTTCTTC. Amino acids: CASSGLAGGEQFF.

The chain is built from TRBV27 and TRBJ1-1; D is unclear. The CDR3 totals 13 residues. Germline CDR1 and CDR2: MNHEY and SMNVEV (reference sequence). The germline V and J ends were trimmed by 4 bases and 1 base, with 7 bases remaining between them. CDR3 protein: CASSSTPNTEAFF. The CDR3 DNA reads TGTGCCAGCAGTTCGACACCGAACACTGAAGCTTTCTTT.

The chain couples TRBV9 to TRBJ1-5; D perhaps matches TRBD1 (6 bases). V lost 2 bases to trimming and J lost 2 bases, with 11 bases between them. The CDR3 has 15 residues. Germline V lookup: CDR1 SGDLS, CDR2 YYNGEE. The DNA of the CDR3 is TGTGCCAGCAGCGTGGGGGGCGAGGGCAATCAGCCCCAGCATTTT. This sequence encodes CASSVGGEGNQPQHF.

This clone came up a few times. This chain connects TRBV11-2 to TRBJ1-1; D ambiguous. The V end lost 1 base, the J end lost 0 bases, and 6 bases lay between the germline ends. Germline loops: CDR1 SGHAT, CDR2 FQNNGV. The CDR3 is made up of 14 amino acids. DNA of the CDR3: TGTGCCAGCAGCTTAGGTAGAATGAACACTGAAGCTTTCTTT. Amino acids: CASSLGRMNTEAFF.

The chain employs TRBV5-6 and TRBJ2-7, with 9 bases matching TRBD1. The CDR3 is made up of 12 amino acids. Trimming removed 7 bases from V and 3 bases from J; junction bases left unmatched: 2. Per germline, CDR1 SGHDT and CDR2 YYEEEE. The CDR3 DNA is TGTGCCAGCGGGACAGGGCACTACGAGCAGTACGTC. Translation: CASGTGHYEQYV.

The chain employs TRBV28 and TRBJ1-2; D is possibly TRBD1 (6 bases). The V end was cut by 2 bases, the J end by 4 bases, with 17 bases between. CDR3 length: 16 residues. The germline gives CDR1 MDHEN, CDR2 SYDVKM. This CDR3 is CASSLQGGVESYGYTF. The CDR3 DNA reads as TGTGCCAGCAGTTTACAAGGGGGGGTTGAGAGCTATGGCTACACCTTC.

Turning to this clone: Distinct nucleotide sequences in the sample also encode this CDR3. The chain links TRBV4-1 to TRBJ1-5; perhaps TRBD1 as D (6 bases). The CDR3 has 16 residues. CDR1 is MGHRA, CDR2 YSYEKL, per germline. The V end lost 0 bases, the J end lost 4 bases, and 13 bases lay between the germline ends. Here the CDR3 DNA reads TGCGCCAGCAGCCAAGAAGGGAGGGGGGTAAATCAGCCCCAGCATTTT. Amino acids: CASSQEGRGVNQPQHF.

This chain uses TRBV4-1 with TRBJ2-7; 9 nucleotides align to TRBD2. From germline, CDR1 is MGHRA and CDR2 YSYEKL. V dropped 0 bases and J dropped 2; count of bases not matched to a gene: 8. There are 17 residues in the CDR3. CDR3 loop: CASSQDWGLALAYEQYF. The DNA for the CDR3 is TGCGCCAGCAGCCAAGACTGGGGACTAGCCCTAGCCTACGAGCAGTACTTC.

The rearrangement links TRBV19 to TRBJ1-4; D ambiguous. Per the germline V gene, CDR1 is LNHDA and CDR2 is SQIVND (reference sequence). Trimming took 3 bases from V and 8 from J, leaving 10 bases between them. CDR3 length equals 13 residues. CDR3 in amino acids: CASSISQAEKLFF. The CDR3, as DNA: TGTGCCAGTAGTATCTCCCAGGCAGAAAAACTGTTTTTT.

The chain combines TRBV5-4 with TRBJ2-7, with 7 bases identical to TRBD1. The CDR3 is made up of 13 amino acids. Trimming at V came to 4 bases and at J to 3 bases, leaving 4 bases not matched to a gene. Germline V gives CDR1 SGHNT, CDR2 YYREEE (reference sequence). The DNA of the CDR3 is TGTGCCAGCAGCCGGGACAGAGACTACGAGCAGTACTTC. This encodes CASSRDRDYEQYF.

The chain recombines TRBV30 with TRBJ1-2; 8 positions match TRBD1. V shed 3 bases, J shed 4 bases, and the junction held 4 bases outside the gene matches. Germline CDR1 reads GTSNPN; CDR2 reads SVGIG (reference sequence). This CDR3 is built from 13 residues. The DNA of the CDR3 is TGTGCCTGGAGGCGGGACAGGCCCTATGGCTACACCTTC. Its protein is CAWRRDRPYGYTF.

V is TRBV28 and J is TRBJ1-5; TRBD1 matches 7 bases. Per the germline V gene, CDR1 is MDHEN and CDR2 is SYDVKM. The CDR3 totals 16 residues. V shed 4 bases, J shed 3 bases, and the junction held 9 bases outside the gene matches. CDR3 nucleotides: TGTGCCAGCAGTTCACCCCAGGGACAGAACAATCAGCCCCAGCATTTT. Its protein product is CASSSPQGQNNQPQHF.